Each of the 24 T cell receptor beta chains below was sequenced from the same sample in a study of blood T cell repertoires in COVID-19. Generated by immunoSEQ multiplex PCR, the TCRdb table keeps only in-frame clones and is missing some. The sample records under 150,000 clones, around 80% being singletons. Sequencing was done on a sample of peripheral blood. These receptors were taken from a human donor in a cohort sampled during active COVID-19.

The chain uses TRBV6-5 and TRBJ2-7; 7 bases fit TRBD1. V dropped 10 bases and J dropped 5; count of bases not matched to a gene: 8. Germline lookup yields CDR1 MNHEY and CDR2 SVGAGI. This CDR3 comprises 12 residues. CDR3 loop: CATQTGPNEQYF. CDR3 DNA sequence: TGTGCCACGCAGACAGGGCCCAACGAGCAGTACTTC.

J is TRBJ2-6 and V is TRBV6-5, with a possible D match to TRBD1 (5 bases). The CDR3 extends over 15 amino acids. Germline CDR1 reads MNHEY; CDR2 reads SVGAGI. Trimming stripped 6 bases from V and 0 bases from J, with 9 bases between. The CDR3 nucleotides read TGTGCCAGCAGGGCCCAGGGCTCTGGGGCCAACGTCCTGACTTTC. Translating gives CASRAQGSGANVLTF.

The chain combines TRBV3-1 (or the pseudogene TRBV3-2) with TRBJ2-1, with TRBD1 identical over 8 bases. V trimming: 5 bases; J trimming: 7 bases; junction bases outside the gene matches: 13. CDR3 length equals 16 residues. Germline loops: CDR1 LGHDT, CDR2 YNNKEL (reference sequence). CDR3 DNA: TGTGCCAGCAGCTCAAGACGGGGGACAGGTGGTAATGAGCAGTTCTTC. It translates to CASSSRRGTGGNEQFF.

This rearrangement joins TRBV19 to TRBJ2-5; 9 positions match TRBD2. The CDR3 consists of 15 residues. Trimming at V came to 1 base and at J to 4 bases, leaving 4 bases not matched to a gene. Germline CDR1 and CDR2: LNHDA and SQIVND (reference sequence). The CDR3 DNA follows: TGTGCCAGTAGTATAGGCGGGGGGGCCGCAGAGACCCAGTACTTC. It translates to CASSIGGGAAETQYF.

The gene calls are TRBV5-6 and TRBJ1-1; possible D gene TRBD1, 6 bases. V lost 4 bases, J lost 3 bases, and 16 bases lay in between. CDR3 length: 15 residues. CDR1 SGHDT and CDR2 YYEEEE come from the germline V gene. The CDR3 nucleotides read TGTGCCAGCAGCGGACAGCGACTTGGGGACACTGAAGCTTTCTTT. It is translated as CASSGQRLGDTEAFF.

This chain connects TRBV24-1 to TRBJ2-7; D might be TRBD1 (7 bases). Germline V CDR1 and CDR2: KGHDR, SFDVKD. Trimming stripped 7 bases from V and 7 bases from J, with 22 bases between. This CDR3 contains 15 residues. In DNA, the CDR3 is TGTGCCACCAGCGGTATATCAGGGGGGATTGGAGAGCAGTACTTC. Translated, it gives CATSGISGGIGEQYF.

CDR3 nucleotide sequence: TGTGCCTGGAGTGAAGGACTAGCGGGGACAGATACGCAGTATTTT. Translated: CAWSEGLAGTDTQYF. The chain has TRBV30 and TRBJ2-3, with 12 bases matching TRBD2. The length of the CDR3 is 15 residues. Germline V gene data show CDR1 as GTSNPN and CDR2 as SVGIG (reference sequence). V trimming: 1 base; J trimming: 3 bases; junction bases outside the gene matches: 2.

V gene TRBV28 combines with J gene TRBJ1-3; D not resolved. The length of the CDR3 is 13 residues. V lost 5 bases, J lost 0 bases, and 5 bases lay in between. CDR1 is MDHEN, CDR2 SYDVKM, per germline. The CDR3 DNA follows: TGTGCCAGCAGTCTACTCTCTGGAAACACCATATATTTT. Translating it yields CASSLLSGNTIYF.

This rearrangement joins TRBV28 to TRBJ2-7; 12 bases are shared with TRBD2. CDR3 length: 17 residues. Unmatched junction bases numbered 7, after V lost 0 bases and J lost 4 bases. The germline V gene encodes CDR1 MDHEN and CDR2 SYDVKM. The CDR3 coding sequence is TGTGCCAGCAGTTTATGGGGTACTAGCGGGGGGATATACGAGCAGTACTTC. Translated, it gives CASSLWGTSGGIYEQYF.

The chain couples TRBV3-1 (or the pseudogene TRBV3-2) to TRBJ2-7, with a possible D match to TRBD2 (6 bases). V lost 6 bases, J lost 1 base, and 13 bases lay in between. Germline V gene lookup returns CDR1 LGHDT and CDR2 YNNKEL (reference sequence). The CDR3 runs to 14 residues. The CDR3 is CASSPGTVSYEQYF. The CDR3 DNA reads TGTGCCAGCAGTCCCGGGACTGTTTCCTACGAGCAGTACTTC.

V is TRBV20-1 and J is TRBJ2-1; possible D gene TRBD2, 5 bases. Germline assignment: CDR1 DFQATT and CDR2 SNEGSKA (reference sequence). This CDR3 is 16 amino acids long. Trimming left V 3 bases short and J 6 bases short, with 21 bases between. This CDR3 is CSASPLVGLRANEQFF. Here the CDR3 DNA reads TGCAGTGCTAGTCCTCTCGTAGGACTCCGGGCCAATGAGCAGTTCTTC.

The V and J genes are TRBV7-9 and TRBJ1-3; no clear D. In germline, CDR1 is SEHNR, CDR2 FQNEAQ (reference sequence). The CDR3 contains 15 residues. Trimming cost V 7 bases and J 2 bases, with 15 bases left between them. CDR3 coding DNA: TGTGCCAGCAAGGGCGGGGTCCCCCCTGGAAACACCATATATTTT. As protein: CASKGGVPPGNTIYF. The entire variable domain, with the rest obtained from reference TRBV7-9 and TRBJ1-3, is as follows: DTGVSQNPRHKITKRGQNVTFRCDPISEHNRLYWYRQTLGQGPEFLTYFQNEAQLEKSRLLSDRFSAERPKGSFSTLEIQRTEQGDSAMYLCASKGGVPPGNTIYFGEGSWLTVV.

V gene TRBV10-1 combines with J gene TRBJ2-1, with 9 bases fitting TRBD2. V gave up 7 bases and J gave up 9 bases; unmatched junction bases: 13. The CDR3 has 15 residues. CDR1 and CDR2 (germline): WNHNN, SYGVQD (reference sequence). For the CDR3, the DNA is TGCGCCAGCAACTATAGCGGGGGACCTTTCTGTGAGCAGTTCTTC. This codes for CASNYSGGPFCEQFF.

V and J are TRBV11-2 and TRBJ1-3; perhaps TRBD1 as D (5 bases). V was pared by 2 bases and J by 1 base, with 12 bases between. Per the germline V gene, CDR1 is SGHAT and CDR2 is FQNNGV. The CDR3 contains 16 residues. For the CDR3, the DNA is TGTGCCAGCAGCTTATTCCGGCAGGGATCTGGAAACACCATATATTTT. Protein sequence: CASSLFRQGSGNTIYF.

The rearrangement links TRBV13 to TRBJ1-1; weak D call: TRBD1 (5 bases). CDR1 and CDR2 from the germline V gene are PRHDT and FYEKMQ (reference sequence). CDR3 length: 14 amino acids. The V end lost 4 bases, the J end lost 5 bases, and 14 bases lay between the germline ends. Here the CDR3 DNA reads TGTGCCAGCAGCTCCAGGGAAAGGAAAACTGAAGCTTTCTTT. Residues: CASSSRERKTEAFF.

The CDR3 protein is CATSDASGGQTDTQYF. In DNA, the CDR3 is TGTGCCACCAGTGATGCTTCAGGGGGCCAAACAGATACGCAGTATTTT. The rearrangement links TRBV24-1 to TRBJ2-3, with 8 bases that match TRBD1. V was clipped by 3 bases and J by 3 bases; unmatched bases: 7. This CDR3 is 16 amino acids long. Per the germline V gene, CDR1 is KGHDR and CDR2 is SFDVKD.

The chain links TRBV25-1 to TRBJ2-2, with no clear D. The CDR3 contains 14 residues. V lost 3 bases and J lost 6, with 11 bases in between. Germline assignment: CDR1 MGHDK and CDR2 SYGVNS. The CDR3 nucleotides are TGTGCCAGCAGTGACCCCCTAGTCCCCGGGGAGCTGTTTTTT. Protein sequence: CASSDPLVPGELFF.

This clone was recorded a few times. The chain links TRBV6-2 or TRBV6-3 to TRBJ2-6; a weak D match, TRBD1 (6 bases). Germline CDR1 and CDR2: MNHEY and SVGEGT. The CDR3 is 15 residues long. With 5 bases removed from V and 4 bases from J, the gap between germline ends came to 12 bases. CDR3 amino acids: CASSKQGEGANVLTF. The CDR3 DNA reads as TGTGCCAGCAGTAAACAGGGAGAAGGGGCCAACGTCCTGACTTTC.

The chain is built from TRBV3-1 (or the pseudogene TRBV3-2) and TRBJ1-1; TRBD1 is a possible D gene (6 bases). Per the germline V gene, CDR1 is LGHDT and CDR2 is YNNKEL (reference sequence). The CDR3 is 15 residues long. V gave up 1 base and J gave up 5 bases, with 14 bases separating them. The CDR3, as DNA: TGTGCCAGCAGCCAAGGGTCAGGGGTTGGAACTGAAGCTTTCTTT. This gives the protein CASSQGSGVGTEAFF.

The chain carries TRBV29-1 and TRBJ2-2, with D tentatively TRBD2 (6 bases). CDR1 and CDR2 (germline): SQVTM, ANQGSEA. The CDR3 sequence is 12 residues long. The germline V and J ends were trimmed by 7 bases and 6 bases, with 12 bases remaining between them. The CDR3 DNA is TGCAGCGGCGGGGTTTTGTCCGGGGAGCTGTTTTTT. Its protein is CSGGVLSGELFF.

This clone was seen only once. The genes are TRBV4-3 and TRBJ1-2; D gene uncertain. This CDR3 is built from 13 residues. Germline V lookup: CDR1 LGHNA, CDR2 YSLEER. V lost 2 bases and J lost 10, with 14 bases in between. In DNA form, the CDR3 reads TGCGCCAGCAGCCAAACCGCCGGGTCGCCCTACACCTTC. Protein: CASSQTAGSPYTF.

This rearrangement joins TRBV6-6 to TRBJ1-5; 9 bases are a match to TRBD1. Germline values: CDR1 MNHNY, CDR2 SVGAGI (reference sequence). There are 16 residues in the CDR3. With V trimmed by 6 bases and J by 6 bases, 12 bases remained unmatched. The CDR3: CASSKEDRGGGQPQHF. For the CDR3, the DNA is TGTGCCAGCAGCAAGGAGGACAGGGGCGGGGGTCAGCCCCAGCATTTT.

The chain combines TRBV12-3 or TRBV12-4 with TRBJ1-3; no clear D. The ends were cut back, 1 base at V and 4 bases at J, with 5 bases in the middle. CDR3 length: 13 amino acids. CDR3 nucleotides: TGTGCCAGCAGTTTAGGGGAGGGAAACACCATATATTTT. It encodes CASSLGEGNTIYF.

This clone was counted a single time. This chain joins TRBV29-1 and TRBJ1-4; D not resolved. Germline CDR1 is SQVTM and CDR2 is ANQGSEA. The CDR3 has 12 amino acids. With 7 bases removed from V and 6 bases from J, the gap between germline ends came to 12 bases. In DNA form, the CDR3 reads TGCAGCGGACATAATGGTGATGAAAAACTGTTTTTT. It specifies CSGHNGDEKLFF.